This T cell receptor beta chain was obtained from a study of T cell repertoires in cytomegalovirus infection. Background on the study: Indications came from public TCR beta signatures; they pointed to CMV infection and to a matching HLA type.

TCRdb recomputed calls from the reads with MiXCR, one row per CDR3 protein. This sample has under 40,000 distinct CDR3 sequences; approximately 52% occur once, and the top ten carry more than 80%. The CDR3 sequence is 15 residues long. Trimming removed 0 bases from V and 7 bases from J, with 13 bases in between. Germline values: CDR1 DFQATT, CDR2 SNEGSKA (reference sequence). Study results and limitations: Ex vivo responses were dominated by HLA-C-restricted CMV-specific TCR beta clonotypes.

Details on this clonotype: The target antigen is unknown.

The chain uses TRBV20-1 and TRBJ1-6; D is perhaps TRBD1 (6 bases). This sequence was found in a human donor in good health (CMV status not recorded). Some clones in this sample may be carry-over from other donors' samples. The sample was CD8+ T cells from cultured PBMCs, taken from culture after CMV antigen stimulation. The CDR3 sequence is CSARDPLGTNSPLHF. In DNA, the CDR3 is TGCAGTGCTAGAGATCCCCTAGGGACAAATTCACCCCTCCACTTT.